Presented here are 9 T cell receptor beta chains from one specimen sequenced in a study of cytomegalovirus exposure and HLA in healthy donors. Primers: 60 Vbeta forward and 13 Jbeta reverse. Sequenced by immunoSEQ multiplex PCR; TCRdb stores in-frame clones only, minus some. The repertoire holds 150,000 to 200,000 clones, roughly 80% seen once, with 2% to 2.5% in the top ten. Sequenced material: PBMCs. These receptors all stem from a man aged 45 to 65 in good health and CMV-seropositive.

The CDR3 DNA is TGTGCCACCAGCAGAGATTTCGTCAGCTCTGGAAACACCATATATTTT. Translated, it gives CATSRDFVSSGNTIYF. The V call is TRBV15, the J call TRBJ1-3; no clear D gene. This CDR3 comprises 16 residues. Between the trimmed V and J ends, which lost 0 bases and 0 bases, there was a span of 9 bases. Germline assignment: CDR1 LNHNV and CDR2 YYDKDF (reference sequence).

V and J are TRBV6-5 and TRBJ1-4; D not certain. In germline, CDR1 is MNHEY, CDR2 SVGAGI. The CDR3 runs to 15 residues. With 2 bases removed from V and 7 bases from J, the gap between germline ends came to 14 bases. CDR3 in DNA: TGTGCCAGCAGTTACGGCGACATAAAACGTGAAAAACTGTTTTTT. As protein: CASSYGDIKREKLFF.

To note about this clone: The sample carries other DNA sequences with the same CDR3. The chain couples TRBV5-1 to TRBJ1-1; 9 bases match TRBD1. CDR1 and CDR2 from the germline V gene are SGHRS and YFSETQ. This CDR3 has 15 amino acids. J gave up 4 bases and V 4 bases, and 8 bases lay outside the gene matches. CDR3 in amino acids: CASSPRQGEATEAFF. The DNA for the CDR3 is TGCGCCAGCAGCCCACGACAGGGGGAAGCCACTGAAGCTTTCTTT.

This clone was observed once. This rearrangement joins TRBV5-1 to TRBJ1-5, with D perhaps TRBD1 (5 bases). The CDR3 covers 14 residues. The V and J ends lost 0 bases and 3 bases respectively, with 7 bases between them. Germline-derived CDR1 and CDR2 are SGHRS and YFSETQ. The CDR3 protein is CASSLGQNNQPQHF. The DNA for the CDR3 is TGCGCCAGCAGCTTGGGACAGAACAATCAGCCCCAGCATTTT. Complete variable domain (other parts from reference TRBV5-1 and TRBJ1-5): KAGVTQTPRYLIKTRGQQVTLSCSPISGHRSVSWYQQTPGQGLQFLFEYFSETQRNKGNFPGRFSGRQFSNSRSEMNVSTLELGDSALYLCASSLGQNNQPQHFGDGTRLSIL.

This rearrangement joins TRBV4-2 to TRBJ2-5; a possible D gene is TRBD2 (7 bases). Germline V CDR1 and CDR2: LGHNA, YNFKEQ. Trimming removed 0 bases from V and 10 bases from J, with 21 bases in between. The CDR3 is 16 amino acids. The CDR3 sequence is CASSQDRGASGVSQYF. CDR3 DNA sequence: TGTGCCAGCAGCCAAGATCGGGGGGCGTCAGGGGTGAGCCAGTACTTC.

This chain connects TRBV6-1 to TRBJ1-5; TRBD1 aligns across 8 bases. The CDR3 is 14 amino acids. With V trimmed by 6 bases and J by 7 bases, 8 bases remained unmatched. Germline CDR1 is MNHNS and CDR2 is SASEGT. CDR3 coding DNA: TGTGCCAGCAGAGGACAGGGCGGATGGCAGCCCCAGCATTTT. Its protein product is CASRGQGGWQPQHF.

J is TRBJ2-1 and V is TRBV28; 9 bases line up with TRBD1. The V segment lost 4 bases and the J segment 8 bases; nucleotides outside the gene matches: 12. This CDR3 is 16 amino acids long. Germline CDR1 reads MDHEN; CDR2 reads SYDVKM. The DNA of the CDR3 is TGTGCCAGCAGTTCCCCTCGGAGGGACAGGGTGGATGAGCAGTTCTTC. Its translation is CASSSPRRDRVDEQFF.

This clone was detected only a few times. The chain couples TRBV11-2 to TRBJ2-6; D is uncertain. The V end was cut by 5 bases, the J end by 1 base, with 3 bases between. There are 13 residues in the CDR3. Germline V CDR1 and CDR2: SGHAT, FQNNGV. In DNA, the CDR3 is TGTGCCAGCAGCCCGTCTGGGGCCAACGTCCTGACTTTC. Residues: CASSPSGANVLTF.

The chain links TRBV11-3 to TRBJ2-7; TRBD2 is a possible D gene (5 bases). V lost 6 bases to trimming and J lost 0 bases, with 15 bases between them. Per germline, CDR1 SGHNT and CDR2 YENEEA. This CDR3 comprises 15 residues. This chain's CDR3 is CASRLLRESSYEQYF. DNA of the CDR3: TGTGCCAGCAGGTTGCTCCGGGAAAGCTCCTACGAGCAGTACTTC. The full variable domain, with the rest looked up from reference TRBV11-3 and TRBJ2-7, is EAGVVQSPRYKIIEKKQPVAFWCNPISGHNTLYWYLQNLGQGPELLIRYENEEAVDDSQLPKDRFSAERLKGVDSTLKIQPAELGDSAVYLCASRLLRESSYEQYFGPGTRLTVT.